This T cell receptor (beta chain) was retrieved from a study of shared clonotypes between healthy human individuals. As for the study in general: CD4 naive and memory got three plates each, CD8 naive two, CD8 memory one.

CD45RO negativity and positive selection for CCR7 defined naive CD8 cells, a population that excluded terminally differentiated effector memory CD45RA+ cells. The donor cohort consisted entirely of Caucasian adults residing in Nashville, Tennessee. Repertoires were generated with immunoSEQ multiplex PCR, while TCRdb's copy carries only in-frame clones and drops some. The sample records roughly 590,000 clones, less than 97% being singletons. Per the germline V gene, CDR1 is LNHDA and CDR2 is SQIVND (reference sequence). Trimming shortened V by 6 bases and J by 2 bases, and 22 bases separated the two germline ends. The CDR3 runs 17 residues. Findings and limits, study-wide: Generally, naive subsets (rather than memory subsets) showed larger estimated richness.

Notes on this clone: What it recognizes is unknown.

The sample consisted of naive CD8+ T cells sorted from blood. This TCR derives from a woman aged 30 to 39 in good health. The chain is built from TRBV19 and TRBJ1-2; D is possibly TRBD1 (6 bases). CDR3 sequence: CASSKGWTDRRNYGYTF. CDR3 nucleotides: TGTGCCAGTAGCAAAGGTTGGACAGACCGGAGGAACTATGGCTACACCTTC.